A selection of T cell receptor beta chains follows, all from one sample in a study of blood T cell repertoires in COVID-19. Repertoires were generated with immunoSEQ multiplex PCR, while TCRdb's copy carries only in-frame clones and drops some. This sample has around 260,000 clones; 80% to 90% occur once, and the top ten carry more than 3.5%. Specimen: PBMCs or T cells enriched from blood (not recorded which). These receptors all come from a woman in her thirties who had recovered from COVID-19. The CDR3 runs from the conserved cysteine through the conserved F or W. A D gene is named only where the DNA matches it firmly. Clone size appears in some rows only: once, few, many, or a class for an expanded clone.

size: -
D: -
V: TRBV7-9
J: TRBJ1-1
CDR3: CASGPIRLDTEAFF
DNA: TGTGCCAGCGGCCCAATTAGACTGGACACTGAAGCTTTCTTT

size: -
D: TRBD1
V: TRBV13
J: TRBJ2-7
CDR3: CASSRRDRDYEQYF
DNA: TGTGCCAGCAGCCGCCGGGACAGGGACTACGAGCAGTACTTC

size: -
D: TRBD2
V: TRBV28
J: TRBJ2-7
CDR3: CASSLTSGRSYEQYF
DNA: TGTGCCAGCAGTTTAACTAGCGGGAGGTCCTACGAGCAGTACTTC

size: -
D: TRBD1
V: TRBV6-5
J: TRBJ1-4
CDR3: CASRSSGQGDEKLFF
DNA: TGTGCCAGCAGATCCTCTGGACAGGGAGACGAAAAACTGTTTTTT

size: -
D: -
V: TRBV6-2/TRBV6-3
J: TRBJ1-1
CDR3: CASSYGGYSNTEAFF
DNA: TGTGCCAGCAGTTACGGAGGGTATTCGAACACTGAAGCTTTCTTT

size: once
D: TRBD2
V: TRBV9
J: TRBJ2-5
CDR3: CASSGSGRPQETQYF
DNA: TGTGCCAGCAGCGGTAGCGGGAGGCCCCAAGAGACCCAGTACTTC

size: -
D: TRBD1
V: TRBV19
J: TRBJ1-2
CDR3: CASSIRDRVFSGYTF
DNA: TGTGCCAGTAGTATAAGGGACAGGGTTTTCTCTGGCTACACCTTC

size: -
D: TRBD1
V: TRBV5-1
J: TRBJ2-7
CDR3: CASTPRGSDYEQYF
DNA: TGCGCCAGCACCCCCAGGGGGTCGGACTACGAGCAGTACTTC

size: once
D: TRBD2
V: TRBV6-2/TRBV6-3
J: TRBJ2-1
CDR3: CASSYSSGGSGRVTETEQFF
DNA: TGTGCCAGCAGTTACTCAAGTGGGGGTAGCGGGAGGGTAACGGAGACTGAGCAGTTCTTC

size: -
D: -
V: TRBV6-5
J: TRBJ2-7
CDR3: CASSTGKGEQYF
DNA: TGTGCCAGCAGTACAGGGAAGGGCGAGCAGTACTTC

size: -
D: -
V: TRBV5-6
J: TRBJ2-6
CDR3: CASSMEDIFSGANVLTF
DNA: TGTGCCAGCAGCATGGAGGACATCTTCTCTGGGGCCAACGTCCTGACTTTC

size: -
D: -
V: TRBV27
J: TRBJ2-5
CDR3: CASSLGRGNLQETQYF
DNA: TGTGCCAGCAGTTTGGGCAGGGGAAATCTCCAAGAGACCCAGTACTTC

size: -
D: TRBD2
V: TRBV29-1
J: TRBJ2-3
CDR3: CSVVSGGIWGRALLNRKDTQYF
DNA: TGCAGCGTTGTAAGCGGCGGGATTTGGGGGAGGGCCTTGTTAAATAGGAAAGATACGCAGTATTTT

size: -
D: -
V: TRBV11-2
J: TRBJ2-7
CDR3: CASSYTLRGSYEQYF
DNA: TGTGCCAGCAGCTATACCCTCAGGGGATCCTACGAGCAGTACTTC

size: once
D: -
V: TRBV6-5
J: TRBJ2-3
CDR3: CASSPGIERTDTQYF
DNA: TGTGCCAGCAGTCCAGGGATCGAAAGGACAGATACGCAGTATTTT

size: -
D: TRBD2
V: TRBV28
J: TRBJ2-1
CDR3: CASSLWTSAEQFF
DNA: TGTGCCAGCAGTTTATGGACTAGCGCTGAGCAGTTCTTC

size: once
D: -
V: TRBV10-1
J: TRBJ1-6
CDR3: CARKGWTSPLHF
DNA: TGCGCCCGCAAGGGGTGGACTTCACCCCTCCACTTT

size: -
D: -
V: TRBV6-5
J: TRBJ2-3
CDR3: CAIQPTGTDTQYF
DNA: TGTGCCATACAGCCGACAGGCACAGATACGCAGTATTTT

size: -
D: TRBD1
V: TRBV18
J: TRBJ1-1
CDR3: CASSPDRGNTEAFF
DNA: TGTGCCAGCTCACCAGACAGGGGGAACACTGAAGCTTTCTTT

size: -
D: -
V: TRBV28
J: TRBJ1-4
CDR3: CASRPGRDEKLFF
DNA: TGTGCCAGCAGACCAGGGCGTGATGAAAAACTGTTTTTT

size: -
D: TRBD1
V: TRBV30
J: TRBJ2-7
CDR3: CAWSGGQGYEQYF
DNA: TGTGCCTGGAGTGGGGGACAGGGCTACGAGCAGTACTTC

size: few
D: TRBD1
V: TRBV9
J: TRBJ1-1
CDR3: CASSPRTGGMNTEAFF
DNA: TGTGCCAGCAGCCCCCGGACAGGGGGCATGAACACTGAAGCTTTCTTT

size: once
D: -
V: TRBV5-1
J: TRBJ2-5
CDR3: CASSLAVGHLQETQYF
DNA: TGCGCCAGCAGCCTGGCCGTGGGGCACCTCCAAGAGACCCAGTACTTC

size: -
D: -
V: TRBV2
J: TRBJ1-3
CDR3: CASSERGGFSGNTIYF
DNA: TGTGCCAGCAGTGAAAGAGGAGGGTTCTCTGGAAACACCATATATTTT

size: -
D: -
V: TRBV6-5
J: TRBJ2-7
CDR3: CASSLQGNEQYF
DNA: TGTGCCAGCAGTTTGCAGGGAAACGAGCAGTACTTC

size: -
D: -
V: TRBV6-5
J: TRBJ1-1
CDR3: CASSSAGRKAFF
DNA: TGTGCCAGCAGTTCTGCAGGGCGGAAGGCTTTCTTT

size: -
D: TRBD2
V: TRBV7-9
J: TRBJ2-3
CDR3: CASSLLSGLDTQYF
DNA: TGTGCCAGCAGCTTGCTTAGCGGGTTGGATACGCAGTATTTT

size: -
D: TRBD1
V: TRBV11-3
J: TRBJ2-7
CDR3: CASSARQGPFREQYF
DNA: TGTGCCAGCAGCGCGCGACAGGGTCCTTTTAGGGAGCAGTACTTC

size: -
D: -
V: TRBV28
J: TRBJ1-6
CDR3: CASSSRWDNSPLHF
DNA: TGTGCCAGCAGTTCCAGGTGGGATAATTCACCCCTCCACTTT

size: -
D: TRBD1
V: TRBV2
J: TRBJ2-2
CDR3: CASEDRVDTGELFF
DNA: TGTGCCAGTGAGGACAGGGTGGACACCGGGGAGCTGTTTTTT

size: -
D: TRBD2
V: TRBV6-4
J: TRBJ2-1
CDR3: CASSETSDNEQFF
DNA: TGTGCCAGCAGCGAGACTAGCGACAATGAGCAGTTCTTC

size: -
D: -
V: TRBV14
J: TRBJ2-5
CDR3: CASSQVPTVGQETQYF
DNA: TGTGCCAGCAGCCAAGTACCGACAGTAGGCCAAGAGACCCAGTACTTC

size: -
D: TRBD2
V: TRBV3-1/TRBV3-2
J: TRBJ2-3
CDR3: CASSSSGATDTQYF
DNA: TGTGCCAGCAGCTCTAGCGGGGCAACAGATACGCAGTATTTT

size: -
D: -
V: TRBV4-1
J: TRBJ1-6
CDR3: CASSQERSRVNSPLHF
DNA: TGCGCCAGCAGCCAAGAAAGGAGCAGGGTTAATTCACCCCTCCACTTT

size: -
D: TRBD1
V: TRBV5-6
J: TRBJ1-2
CDR3: CASSLDRGPSGYTF
DNA: TGTGCCAGCAGCTTGGACAGGGGCCCTTCCGGCTACACCTTC

size: -
D: -
V: TRBV11-3
J: TRBJ1-5
CDR3: CASSRKKQGSQNQPQHF
DNA: TGTGCCAGCAGCCGCAAGAAACAGGGTTCTCAGAATCAGCCCCAGCATTTT

size: -
D: -
V: TRBV18
J: TRBJ2-7
CDR3: CASSPPIRGAGESYEQYF
DNA: TGTGCCAGCTCCCCCCCCATCAGGGGGGCCGGCGAATCTTACGAGCAGTACTTC

size: -
D: -
V: TRBV5-1
J: TRBJ1-6
CDR3: CASSQGLESSYNSPLHF
DNA: TGCGCCAGCAGCCAAGGACTGGAGAGCTCCTATAATTCACCCCTCCACTTT

size: once
D: -
V: TRBV6-1
J: TRBJ2-7
CDR3: CASSELGQSYEQYF
DNA: TGTGCCAGCAGTGAATTAGGACAATCCTACGAGCAGTACTTC

size: -
D: -
V: TRBV28
J: TRBJ2-4
CDR3: CASSTPRQAPFKNIQYF
DNA: TGTGCCAGCAGTACTCCCCGCCAGGCCCCTTTCAAAAACATTCAGTACTTC

size: -
D: -
V: TRBV20-1
J: TRBJ1-1
CDR3: CSASREYTEAFF
DNA: TGCAGTGCTAGTCGGGAGTACACTGAAGCTTTCTTT

size: -
D: -
V: TRBV27
J: TRBJ1-2
CDR3: CASSLRRGALNYGYTF
DNA: TGTGCCAGCAGTTTAAGGCGGGGGGCTCTAAACTATGGCTACACCTTC

size: few
D: -
V: TRBV30
J: TRBJ1-5
CDR3: CAWSVQGDQPQHF
DNA: TGTGCCTGGAGTGTACAAGGGGATCAGCCCCAGCATTTT

size: -
D: -
V: TRBV3-1/TRBV3-2
J: TRBJ2-1
CDR3: CASSQDMVQGGLGFF
DNA: TGTGCCAGCAGCCAAGACATGGTCCAGGGAGGATTGGGGTTCTTC

size: once
D: -
V: TRBV3-1/TRBV3-2
J: TRBJ1-5
CDR3: CASSQELTGDQPQHF
DNA: TGTGCCAGCAGCCAAGAATTAACGGGGGATCAGCCCCAGCATTTT

size: -
D: TRBD1
V: TRBV28
J: TRBJ2-2
CDR3: CASSLWGQGPGELFF
DNA: TGTGCCAGCAGTTTATGGGGACAGGGACCCGGGGAGCTGTTTTTT

size: -
D: TRBD1
V: TRBV18
J: TRBJ2-2
CDR3: CASSKGTGGIISTGELFF
DNA: TGTGCCAGCTCAAAAGGGACAGGGGGCATCATCAGCACCGGGGAGCTGTTTTTT

size: -
D: -
V: TRBV12-3/TRBV12-4
J: TRBJ1-5
CDR3: CASSLARQPQHF
DNA: TGTGCCAGCAGTTTAGCGAGGCAGCCCCAGCATTTT

size: -
D: TRBD2
V: TRBV19
J: TRBJ2-1
CDR3: CASSRLAGSEDEQFF
DNA: TGTGCCAGTAGCCGACTAGCGGGGAGTGAGGATGAGCAGTTCTTC

size: -
D: TRBD2
V: TRBV18
J: TRBJ2-1
CDR3: CASSPPSGGGGNEQFF
DNA: TGTGCCAGCTCACCACCGTCGGGAGGTGGAGGCAATGAGCAGTTCTTC

size: -
D: TRBD2
V: TRBV19
J: TRBJ2-3
CDR3: CASSTFSGRAPDTQYF
DNA: TGTGCCAGTAGTACGTTCTCCGGGAGGGCCCCAGATACGCAGTATTTT

size: -
D: TRBD2
V: TRBV24-1
J: TRBJ2-7
CDR3: CATSALAGYEQYF
DNA: TGTGCCACCAGTGCCCTAGCGGGGTACGAGCAGTACTTC

size: many
D: -
V: TRBV2
J: TRBJ1-5
CDR3: CASSVRAEGNQPQHF
DNA: TGTGCCAGCAGTGTGCGCGCCGAGGGCAATCAGCCCCAGCATTTT

size: -
D: -
V: TRBV12-3/TRBV12-4
J: TRBJ1-2
CDR3: CASSFGGSGYTF
DNA: TGTGCCAGCAGTTTCGGGGGGTCTGGCTACACCTTC

size: -
D: -
V: TRBV7-2
J: TRBJ1-1
CDR3: CASSFKTVGTEAFF
DNA: TGTGCCAGCAGCTTTAAGACAGTTGGGACTGAAGCTTTCTTT

size: -
D: TRBD1
V: TRBV5-4
J: TRBJ2-7
CDR3: CASSFQGESYEQYF
DNA: TGTGCCAGCAGCTTCCAGGGGGAGTCCTACGAGCAGTACTTC

size: few
D: -
V: TRBV2
J: TRBJ1-1
CDR3: CASSGRQGGNTEAFF
DNA: TGTGCCAGCAGTGGCCGCCAAGGCGGGAACACTGAAGCTTTCTTT

size: -
D: -
V: TRBV2
J: TRBJ1-1
CDR3: CASNVGTLNTEAFF
DNA: TGTGCCAGCAACGTCGGGACTTTGAACACTGAAGCTTTCTTT